Presented here are 15 T cell receptor beta chains from one specimen sequenced in a study of T cells in Graves' hyperthyroidism and ophthalmopathy. TCR beta CDR3 sequences were amplified from RNA transcripts. First-round RT-PCR with HTBI primers amplified the TCR CDR3 region. TCRdb re-called the multiplex PCR reads with MiXCR, one entry per CDR3 protein. The top ten clones hold approximately 50% of a sample with some 210,000 distinct CDR3 sequences, 17% of them seen once. The sample comprised blood. The source of these receptors is a man aged 50-60 years with Graves' hyperthyroidism.

This clonotype was counted at least ten times. The chain uses TRBV7-9 and TRBJ2-3, with 8 bases matching TRBD1. The CDR3 sequence is 14 residues long. The germline V gene has CDR1 SEHNR and CDR2 FQNEAQ (reference sequence). V was pared by 5 bases and J by 4 bases, with 5 bases of the junction left unmatched. The CDR3 loop is CASSAGQGADTQYF. In nucleotides, the CDR3 is TGTGCCAGCAGCGCCGGACAGGGAGCAGATACGCAGTATTTT.

This clonotype was seen at least ten times. The J gene is TRBJ1-1, the V gene TRBV18, with 7 bases aligning to TRBD1. The CDR3 runs to 15 residues. CDR1 is KGHSH and CDR2 is LQKENI in the germline V gene. V dropped 3 bases and J dropped 2; count of bases not matched to a gene: 6. In DNA, the CDR3 is TGTGCCAGCTCACCGCTCAGGGGGGCAAACACTGAAGCTTTCTTT. It yields the protein CASSPLRGANTEAFF.

This clonotype appeared many times. The CDR3 DNA reads as TGTGCCAGCAGCTGGGACTCGGAGGAGGGAATGGTCGAGCAGTACTTC. It encodes CASSWDSEEGMVEQYF. The chain has TRBV11-3 and TRBJ2-7, with a possible D match to TRBD2 (6 bases). The CDR3 covers 16 residues. V was cut by 4 bases and J by 6 bases, with 22 bases left in between. CDR1 is SGHNT, CDR2 YENEEA, per germline.

This clonotype appeared a few times. The V gene is TRBV20-1, the J gene TRBJ1-5, with D perhaps matching TRBD1 (6 bases). The CDR3 covers 18 residues. V lost 6 bases, J lost 0 bases, and 24 bases lay in between. Germline V lookup: CDR1 DFQATT, CDR2 SNEGSKA (reference sequence). This CDR3 is CSASQPRGGFGSNQPQHF. DNA of the CDR3: TGCAGTGCCTCTCAACCCCGAGGGGGATTCGGTAGCAATCAGCCCCAGCATTTT.

The chain couples TRBV10-1 to TRBJ2-1; 13 positions agree with TRBD2. The CDR3 consists of 13 residues. CDR1 WNHNN and CDR2 SYGVQD come from the germline V gene (reference sequence). Germline trimming cut 10 bases from V and 5 bases from J; bases unmatched to any gene: 2. CDR3 amino acids: CANGTSGNNEQFF. For the CDR3, the DNA is TGCGCCAACGGGACTAGCGGGAACAATGAGCAGTTCTTC.

This clonotype showed up just a few times. The rearrangement links TRBV19 to TRBJ2-5, with 11 bases that match TRBD2. Germline CDR1 reads LNHDA; CDR2 reads SQIVND (reference sequence). The CDR3 totals 16 residues. With 1 base clipped from V and 4 bases from J, the junction kept 5 bases outside the gene matches. The CDR3 bases are TGTGCCAGTAGTATAGGGGTGACTAGCGGGATAGAGACCCAGTACTTC. The encoded protein is CASSIGVTSGIETQYF.

This chain connects TRBV29-1 to TRBJ2-7; 10 bases are a match to TRBD2. The CDR3 extends over 13 amino acids. Germline loops: CDR1 SQVTM, CDR2 ANQGSEA. With 4 bases clipped from V and 5 bases from J, the junction kept 5 bases outside the gene matches. The CDR3 is CSVGGLAINEQYF. CDR3 DNA: TGCAGCGTTGGGGGACTAGCGATCAACGAGCAGTACTTC.

This clonotype has at least ten counts. The J gene is TRBJ2-2, the V gene TRBV12-3 or TRBV12-4, with TRBD1 matching over 8 bases. This CDR3 spans 16 amino acids. V was clipped by 4 bases and J by 5 bases; unmatched bases: 9. CDR3 sequence reads: CASSSGTGRQTGELFF. The DNA for the CDR3 is TGTGCCAGCAGTTCCGGGACAGGAAGGCAGACCGGGGAGCTGTTTTTT.

A word on this clonotype: This clone may be a read error of a much larger clone one base away. The genes are TRBV20-1 and TRBJ1-6; no clear D. Germline CDR1 DFQATT, CDR2 SNEGSKA (reference sequence). The CDR3 sequence is 13 residues long. The DNA of the CDR3 is TGCGGTGCTAGAGTACCGGAGAATTCACCCCTCCACTTT. Translation gives CGARVPENSPLHF.

This clonotype was detected many times. CDR3 region: CASSSGLAGGADTQYF. The CDR3 DNA is TGTGCCAGCAGCTCGGGACTAGCGGGAGGAGCAGATACGCAGTATTTT. The gene calls are TRBV7-3 and TRBJ2-3, with TRBD2 matching 15 bases. The germline CDR1 and CDR2 sequences are SGHTA and FQGTGA. The CDR3 is made up of 16 amino acids. Germline trimming cut 4 bases from V and 4 bases from J; bases unmatched to any gene: 3.

The CDR3 region has the DNA TGTGCCAGCAGCTTAAACAGGGACGACGAGCAGTACTTC. Protein sequence: CASSLNRDDEQYF. This chain links TRBV7-9 with TRBJ2-7; D may be TRBD1 (6 bases). The germline V and J ends were trimmed by 2 bases and 5 bases, with 10 bases remaining between them. CDR3 length equals 13 residues. Per the germline V gene, CDR1 is SEHNR and CDR2 is FQNEAQ (reference sequence).

This clonotype was observed a handful of times. This chain uses TRBV3-1 with TRBJ1-2; D is undetermined. There are 12 residues in the CDR3. V gave up 4 bases and J gave up 2 bases, with 5 bases separating them. The germline gives CDR1 LGHDT, CDR2 YNNKEL (reference sequence). CDR3 sequence reads: CASSRYNYGYTF. The CDR3 bases are TGTGCCAGCAGCCGATACAACTATGGCTACACCTTC.

This clonotype has ten or more counts. The V and J genes are TRBV11-3 and TRBJ2-5; D might be TRBD1 or TRBD2, each matching 7 bases. The CDR3 spans 15 residues. V lost 5 bases and J lost 5, with 18 bases in between. The germline V gene encodes CDR1 SGHNT and CDR2 YENEEA. The CDR3 loop is CASSIRGDYEETQYF. The DNA for the CDR3 is TGTGCCAGCAGCATCAGGGGGGACTATGAGGAGACCCAGTACTTC.

The V and J genes are TRBV20-1 and TRBJ1-6, with a weak D call TRBD1 (6 bases). V dropped 6 bases and J dropped 9 bases, with 15 bases sitting between them. This CDR3 region has 13 residues. CDR1 and CDR2 (germline): DFQATT, SNEGSKA (reference sequence). The CDR3, as DNA: TGCAGTGCCTTGAGGGGGGGCGGTTCACCCCTCCACTTT. Translating gives CSALRGGGSPLHF.

This clonotype occurred many times. The V gene is TRBV20-1, the J gene TRBJ2-1; D might be TRBD2 (6 bases). Between the trimmed V and J ends, which lost 3 bases and 3 bases, there was a span of 15 bases. Germline CDR1 reads DFQATT; CDR2 reads SNEGSKA (reference sequence). There are 15 residues in the CDR3. CDR3 region: CSARIPSVFYNEQFF. The CDR3, as DNA: TGCAGTGCTAGGATCCCTAGCGTTTTCTACAATGAGCAGTTCTTC.